The next 27 T cell receptor beta chains were all read from a single sample in a study of vaccination effects on CD4 cells after COVID-19. Profiled with immunoSEQ multiplex PCR; TCRdb holds only in-frame clones, not every one. The sample contains 35,000 to 55,000 clones, approximately 72% of which appear only once. The antigens of these receptors remain unknown. It was after 10 days of culture that CD4+ T cells were isolated. Everyone in the study got two shots of either the BNT162b2 or mRNA-1273 vaccine. Material: CD4+ T cells from PBMCs cultured without peptide, obtained after COVID-19 vaccination. These receptors were taken from a human donor who received a COVID-19 vaccine.

This chain uses TRBV19 with TRBJ1-6; no clear D gene. V was trimmed by 2 bases and J by 9 bases, leaving 14 bases between them. CDR3 length equals 15 residues. Germline V gene data show CDR1 as LNHDA and CDR2 as SQIVND (reference sequence). The CDR3 sequence: CASSISDNNPSPLHF. CDR3 DNA sequence: TGTGCCAGTAGTATAAGCGACAACAACCCTTCACCCCTCCACTTT.

J is TRBJ1-4 and V is TRBV24-1; perhaps TRBD1 as D (5 bases). The germline V gene has CDR1 KGHDR and CDR2 SFDVKD. Trimming stripped 2 bases from V and 6 bases from J, with 9 bases between. The CDR3 has 14 amino acids. Written as DNA, the CDR3 is TGTGCCACCAGTGATTCGAGAGGGGATGAAAAACTGTTTTTT. This codes for CATSDSRGDEKLFF.

The gene calls are TRBV5-6 and TRBJ2-1; 13 bases match TRBD2. Germline lookup yields CDR1 SGHDT and CDR2 YYEEEE. Trimming removed 3 bases from V and 6 bases from J; junction bases left unmatched: 12. The CDR3 extends over 18 amino acids. CDR3 DNA sequence: TGTGCCAGCAGCTGGGGACCGGGACTAGCGGGATGGGGCAATGAGCAGTTCTTC. It yields the protein CASSWGPGLAGWGNEQFF. Based on the CDR3 plus reference TRBV5-6 and TRBJ2-1, the full variable domain is DAGVTQSPTHLIKTRGQQVTLRCSPKSGHDTVSWYQQALGQGPQFIFQYYEEEERQRGNFPDRFSGHQFPNYSSELNVNALLLGDSALYLCASSWGPGLAGWGNEQFFGPGTRLTVL.

This rearrangement joins TRBV2 to TRBJ2-5, with D possibly being TRBD2 (6 bases). V lost 11 bases to trimming and J lost 6 bases, with 25 bases between them. Germline CDR1 is SNHLY and CDR2 is FYNNEI. The CDR3 is 15 residues long. The CDR3 here is CASGEAEASLKTQYF. The CDR3 DNA follows: TGTGCCTCCGGGGAGGCAGAGGCTAGTTTAAAGACCCAGTACTTC. Looking up the rest from reference TRBV2 and TRBJ2-5 gives the full variable domain: EPEVTQTPSHQVTQMGQEVILRCVPISNHLYFYWYRQILGQKVEFLVSFYNNEISEKSEIFDDQFSVERPDGSNFTLKIRSTKLEDSAMYFCASGEAEASLKTQYFGPGTRLLVL.

This clone came up a few times. V usage is TRBV9 and J usage is TRBJ1-1; D call uncertain. The V gene's germline CDR1 is SGDLS and CDR2 YYNGEE. The CDR3 length is 14 residues. V lost 6 bases, J lost 0 bases, and 12 bases lay in between. The CDR3 sequence is CASTTASLNTEAFF. The CDR3 DNA sequence: TGTGCCAGCACAACGGCCAGCTTGAACACTGAAGCTTTCTTT.

This clone was observed a handful of times. The gene calls are TRBV20-1 and TRBJ2-7; no definite D call. V was trimmed by 5 bases and J by 4 bases, leaving 9 bases between them. Germline V CDR1 and CDR2: DFQATT, SNEGSKA (reference sequence). This CDR3 spans 11 amino acids. CDR3 nucleotides: TGCAGTGCTTCGGATAATTACGAGCAGTACTTC. It translates to CSASDNYEQYF.

This clone has just one count. CDR3 coding DNA: TGTGCCAGCAGCTTAGATAGACAGGGCTATGGCTACACCTTC. This gives the protein CASSLDRQGYGYTF. V is TRBV7-9 and J is TRBJ1-2; 7 bases agree with TRBD1. Per the germline V gene, CDR1 is SEHNR and CDR2 is FQNEAQ (reference sequence). The CDR3 extends over 14 amino acids. V lost 1 base to trimming and J lost 4 bases; unmatched junction nucleotides: 3.

The CDR3 here is CASSILEGSGANTEAFF. The DNA of the CDR3 is TGTGCCAGTAGTATCTTGGAAGGGTCAGGGGCAAACACTGAAGCTTTCTTT. The V gene is TRBV19, the J gene TRBJ1-1, with D perhaps TRBD1 (6 bases). V lost 3 bases and J lost 2, with 19 bases in between. This CDR3 contains 17 residues. From germline, CDR1 is LNHDA and CDR2 SQIVND (reference sequence).

This clone was seen many times. The rearrangement links TRBV30 to TRBJ1-2, with D tentatively TRBD1 (5 bases). The germline V gene encodes CDR1 GTSNPN and CDR2 SVGIG (reference sequence). V lost 4 bases to trimming and J lost 0 bases, with 9 bases between them. This CDR3 spans 13 amino acids. Written as DNA, the CDR3 is TGTGCCTGGATGGGGCAGGCTAACTATGGCTACACCTTC. Protein sequence: CAWMGQANYGYTF.

The table lists this clone with a count of one. V gene TRBV5-6 combines with J gene TRBJ1-4, with unresolved D. Between the trimmed V and J ends, which lost 2 bases and 8 bases, there was a span of 16 bases. The CDR3 has 15 amino acids. Germline V gene lookup returns CDR1 SGHDT and CDR2 YYEEEE. This chain's CDR3 is CASSFNRAPTEKLFF. The CDR3 bases are TGTGCCAGCAGCTTTAACCGGGCTCCAACGGAAAAACTGTTTTTT.

The rearrangement links TRBV7-9 to TRBJ1-3, with 7 positions matching TRBD1. This CDR3 is built from 14 residues. J lost 2 bases, V lost 3 bases, and 1 base had no gene match. From germline, CDR1 is SEHNR and CDR2 FQNEAQ (reference sequence). The CDR3 nucleotides read TGTGCCAGCAGCTTTAGGGGGCCTGGAAACACCATATATTTT. Translated: CASSFRGPGNTIYF.

V is TRBV5-4 and J is TRBJ1-2, with 9 bases identical to TRBD1. With 0 bases clipped from V and 6 bases from J, the junction kept 9 bases outside the gene matches. Per the germline V gene, CDR1 is SGHNT and CDR2 is YYREEE (reference sequence). The CDR3 loop spans 16 amino acids. The CDR3 loop is CASSLDSGTGKDGYTF. The CDR3 DNA reads TGTGCCAGCAGCTTGGACTCCGGGACAGGGAAAGATGGCTACACCTTC.

The rearrangement joins TRBV21-1 to TRBJ2-1; TRBD2, the D gene given by the table, was not confirmed from the DNA. TRBV21-1 is marked as a pseudogene. The CDR3 consists of 16 residues. CDR3 sequence (DNA): TGTGCCAGCAGCAACACTAGCGGGAGAGTAGGCAATGAGCAGTTCTTC. Amino acids: CASSNTSGRVGNEQFF.

The CDR3 DNA reads TGTGCCAGCAGCCAGATGACCTCTGGAAACACCATATATTTT. Its protein product is CASSQMTSGNTIYF. This chain links TRBV3-1 (or the pseudogene TRBV3-2) with TRBJ1-3; D unresolved. The CDR3 is 14 residues long. Germline V CDR1 and CDR2: LGHDT, YNNKEL (reference sequence). The V end was cut by 3 bases, the J end by 0 bases, with 6 bases between.

This clone was counted between two and nine times. The chain has TRBV29-1 and TRBJ1-2, with D possibly being TRBD1 (5 bases). The CDR3 is 15 amino acids. Trimming left V 2 bases short and J 4 bases short, with 17 bases between. CDR1 is SQVTM, CDR2 ANQGSEA, per germline. The CDR3 protein is CSVELDRGQGYGYTF. CDR3 in DNA: TGCAGCGTTGAATTGGATCGGGGCCAGGGCTATGGCTACACCTTC.

The chain joins TRBV24-1 to TRBJ1-2, with a tentative D call TRBD1 (5 bases). CDR1 is KGHDR, CDR2 SFDVKD, per germline. With 3 bases removed from V and 6 bases from J, the gap between germline ends came to 10 bases. CDR3 length equals 13 residues. Written as DNA, the CDR3 is TGTGCCACCAGTGATACCAGGGATAATGGCTACACCTTC. Its translation is CATSDTRDNGYTF.

This chain links TRBV4-1 with TRBJ2-2; D is unresolved. This CDR3 is built from 16 residues. The germline V gene has CDR1 MGHRA and CDR2 YSYEKL. Trimming pared 4 bases from V and 10 bases from J, leaving 22 bases between. CDR3 loop: CASSPLNLITFEELFF. The CDR3 region has the DNA TGCGCCAGCAGCCCACTAAACCTGATCACCTTTGAGGAGCTGTTTTTT.

This clone was seen only a few times. The rearrangement uses TRBV6-5 and TRBJ1-2; 8 bases are shared with TRBD1. Germline CDR1 reads MNHEY; CDR2 reads SVGAGI. The junction had 6 bases not matched to a gene; V was cut back by 6 bases and J by 0 bases. This CDR3 region has 15 residues. The CDR3: CASRVQGVANYGYTF. The CDR3 DNA follows: TGTGCCAGCAGAGTACAGGGGGTGGCTAACTATGGCTACACCTTC.

This clone was recorded only once. The gene calls are TRBV18 and TRBJ1-1, with D unclear. Germline CDR1 KGHSH, CDR2 LQKENI. This CDR3 has 13 residues. V was trimmed by 6 bases and J by 4 bases, leaving 12 bases between them. The CDR3 sequence: CASSQEEATEAFF. Written as DNA, the CDR3 is TGTGCCAGCTCGCAGGAGGAGGCCACTGAAGCTTTCTTT.

The rearrangement uses TRBV9 and TRBJ1-4; D unclear. The germline gives CDR1 SGDLS, CDR2 YYNGEE. Trimming removed 4 bases at V and 5 bases at J, with 18 bases between. This CDR3 comprises 16 residues. CDR3 loop: CASSTSDGSWNEKLFF. CDR3 coding DNA: TGTGCCAGCAGCACCTCGGACGGAAGTTGGAATGAAAAACTGTTTTTT.

This CDR3 reads CASSVVGGSSSGANVLTF. The CDR3 nucleotides are TGTGCCAGCAGCGTAGTGGGGGGGTCTTCCTCTGGGGCCAACGTCCTGACTTTC. The chain uses TRBV9 and TRBJ2-6; TRBD2 matches at 7 bases. This CDR3 spans 18 amino acids. Trimming at V came to 0 bases and at J to 0 bases, leaving 6 bases not matched to a gene. The germline V gene encodes CDR1 SGDLS and CDR2 YYNGEE.

V gene TRBV4-1 combines with J gene TRBJ1-2, with D perhaps TRBD1 (5 bases). This CDR3 contains 17 residues. Looked up from germline, CDR1 is MGHRA and CDR2 is YSYEKL. With 0 bases removed from V and 2 bases from J, the gap between germline ends came to 16 bases. The CDR3 region is CASSQDRLVRTNYGYTF. The CDR3 region has the DNA TGCGCCAGCAGCCAAGATCGTTTAGTCAGGACAAACTATGGCTACACCTTC.

This clone came up a few times. The J gene is TRBJ1-6, the V gene TRBV18; 11 bases agree with TRBD1. The germline CDR1 and CDR2 sequences are KGHSH and LQKENI. V was pared by 6 bases and J by 13 bases, with 8 bases of the junction left unmatched. The CDR3 has 14 residues. In nucleotides, the CDR3 is TGTGCCAGCTCCCTGAGGGACAGGGGGAATCCCCTCCACTTT. Protein sequence: CASSLRDRGNPLHF.

DNA for the CDR3: TGTGCCAGCAACCCCATTACGGGACAGGGTTACAATGAGCAGTTCTTC. The encoded protein is CASNPITGQGYNEQFF. This chain connects TRBV7-8 to TRBJ2-1; 9 nucleotides agree with TRBD1. Germline CDR1 is SGHVS and CDR2 is FQNEAQ. The CDR3 is made up of 16 amino acids. Trimming at V came to 7 bases and at J to 4 bases, leaving 11 bases not matched to a gene.

V and J are TRBV25-1 and TRBJ2-4; TRBD1 matches 8 bases. After removal of 4 bases from V and 11 bases from J, the junction contained 4 bases not matched to a gene. The CDR3 length is 12 residues. Germline loops: CDR1 MGHDK, CDR2 SYGVNS. CDR3 coding DNA: TGTGCCAGCAGTGCTCAGACAGGGGTTCAGTACTTC. Protein sequence: CASSAQTGVQYF.

The chain combines TRBV30 with TRBJ1-5; D possibly corresponds to TRBD1 (5 bases). This CDR3 has 13 residues. Deletions cut 1 base from V and 5 bases from J, with 9 bases between. In germline, CDR1 is GTSNPN, CDR2 SVGIG (reference sequence). The CDR3 region is CAWSAEGHQPQHF. The CDR3 region has the DNA TGTGCCTGGAGTGCAGAGGGGCATCAGCCCCAGCATTTT.

The chain has TRBV29-1 and TRBJ1-2; TRBD1 might be the D (6 bases). The CDR3 sequence is 14 residues long. V shed 6 bases and J shed 0 bases, with 14 bases lying between them. The germline gives CDR1 SQVTM, CDR2 ANQGSEA. Here the CDR3 reads CSVYDRSTNYGYTF. DNA of the CDR3: TGCAGCGTGTACGACAGGTCTACTAACTATGGCTACACCTTC.